This T cell receptor (beta chain) was sequenced for a study of shared clonotypes between healthy human individuals (dated by TCRdb to the early 2020s). Study-wide context: The cohort comprised two women and a few men aged 18 to 49 years. Leukapheresis yielded between about 0.85 and 10 billion PBMCs per donor. For each donor, CD4 naive and CD4 memory were each run on three plates, CD8 naive on two plates, and CD8 memory on one plate. To increase sequencing depth and limit assay-specific biases, TCR repertoire library preparation and sequencing were carried out by different laboratories using diverse techniques. To estimate repertoire size and how much clonotype sharing occurs between individuals, the study deeply sequenced the blood TCR repertoires of several healthy adults. What the work shows at the level of the full study, not this receptor alone: Compared with non-shared clonotypes, clonotypes shared by all four sorted-subset donors had higher generation probabilities. Because the study included a small number of donors, the genetic and exposure-history diversity represented was limited. Sampling was limited to blood, and TCR repertoires in tissue likely differ from TCR repertoires in blood. Across four donors, about 5.2% of naive CD4, over 3% of naive CD8, approximately 2.5% of memory CD4, and approximately 0.4% of memory CD8 clonotypes were shared. Estimated clonotype richness was generally larger for naive than for memory subsets. Pairwise subsampling led to the expectation that sequencing depth would affect the degree of clonotype sharing among donors. Incomplete sequencing was indicated by rarefaction of sorted-subset datasets, despite the large sequencing depth.

Healthy HIV-negative adults with no recently reported acute infections or vaccinations were included as donors. Every donor was a Caucasian adult residing in Nashville, Tennessee, USA. CD4+ T cells were enriched through magnetic negative selection, after which naive cells were positively selected on CD45RA and the remaining negative fraction served as the memory subset. Blood was collected by leukapheresis, and PBMCs were isolated by Ficoll-Histopaque density gradient centrifugation and then cryopreserved in liquid nitrogen vapor phase. Purity and quantity of every magnetically sorted T cell population were checked by analytical flow cytometry. Genomic DNA was isolated from each sorted fraction and quantified by UV absorbance on a Nanodrop 2000c. Using the deep immunoSEQ assay, TCR CDR3 regions were amplified from genomic DNA by multiplex PCR. Genomic DNA extracted from each cell subset was distributed evenly over all wells of several immunoSEQ 96-well plates, and each plate served as one replicate. For sorted subsets, 200 to 250 ng of genomic DNA, equivalent to about 30,000 T cell genomes, went into each replicate PCR. Purified libraries were measured with a Qubit 3.0 fluorometer, size-checked on a Bioanalyzer 2100, and measured again with the KAPA Library Quantification kit. A separate single-read 150-cycle Illumina NextSeq 550 flow cell was used to sequence each immunoSEQ 96-well plate. The study's processing was this. Because only junctional sequences without quality scores were contained in the immunoSEQ output, filtering matching that applied to full-length reads could not be performed. To assign V/J genes and CDR3, sequences were annotated using PyIR, a Python wrapper for IgBLAST v1.9, with IMGT germline references. Reads with weak V/J assignments (E-value above 1e-6), missing CDR3, stop codons, out-of-frame junctions, or ambiguous translated residues were removed. V3J clonotypes were defined as sequences sharing an identical inferred V gene, J gene, and CDR3 amino acid sequence. Percentage overlap between repertoires was calculated by dividing the number of shared unique clonotypes by the size of the smaller repertoire. Three approaches were used to assess repertoire richness: RTK rarefaction, the Chao1 estimator, and Recon v2.1 estimates of unobserved clonotypes. Generation probabilities for all TCRbeta clonotypes obtained by the gDNA method from a few donors were computed using OLGA. TCRdb carries this immuneACCESS record with in-frame sequences only. Its versions omit some clonotypes, under half of them owing to an unresolved V gene in the studies checked, with the rest unexplained. V, J and clone size reflect that table, while D and trimming were determined from the DNA. In all, the sample holds some 1.5 million clones, and more than 95% of those were seen once. The ten largest make up 1% to 1.5% of the sample.

Including cysteine and phenylalanine, the CDR3 has 14 amino acids. CDR3 DNA only is kept here, 42 bases in frame from base 1. V is cut by 5 bases and J by 1 base, and the space between the germline ends is 11 bases. CDR1 MNHEY and CDR2 SVGAGI are derived from the germline V gene. With respect to this clone: Its antigen specificity is not known. Base qualities are not recorded, but no much larger clone differs from it by a single base.

The sequence came from a young man in good health. The sequence joins TRBV6-5 to TRBJ1-1; TRBD1 is possibly the D segment (5 matching bases). The material sequenced was naive CD4+ T cells sorted from blood. This specimen's cell subset or site label, per the study, means: CD45RA+ positively selected. The CDR3 protein is CASSPRTPNTEAFF. At the DNA level, the sequence is TGTGCCAGCAGTCCCCGGACACCGAACACTGAAGCTTTCTTT.